The 16 T cell receptor beta chains below were found in one sample sequenced in a study of Graves' ophthalmopathy and Graves' hyperthyroidism. RNA served as the template for amplifying TCR beta CDR3 regions. First-round RT-PCR used HTBI primers; second-round multiplex PCR followed. TCRdb called the multiplex PCR reads again in MiXCR, with one record for every CDR3 protein. The repertoire has roughly 220,000 distinct CDR3 sequences, 45% of them found once; the top ten carry roughly half. Sequenced input: peripheral blood. The receptors shown here come from an adult man with Graves' ophthalmopathy.

This clonotype occurred many times. The V gene is TRBV7-2, the J gene TRBJ1-6, with TRBD1 identical over 8 bases. This CDR3 comprises 13 residues. Germline loops: CDR1 SGHTA, CDR2 FQGNSA. Trimming removed 4 bases from V and 8 bases from J; junction bases left unmatched: 1. The CDR3 DNA reads as TGTGCCAGCAGCTCGGACAGGGATTCACCCCTCCACTTT. Translation: CASSSDRDSPLHF. Full variable domain (remainder filled in from reference TRBV7-2 and TRBJ1-6): GAGVSQSPSNKVTEKGKDVELRCDPISGHTALYWYRQSLGQGLEFLIYFQGNSAPDKSGLPSDRFSAERTGGSVSTLTIQRTQQEDSAVYLCASSSDRDSPLHFGNGTRLTVT.

V gene TRBV10-3 combines with J gene TRBJ2-7; D gene unclear. CDR3 length: 13 amino acids. V was cut by 7 bases and J by 4 bases, with 14 bases left in between. Germline V gene sequence: CDR1 ENHRY, CDR2 SYGVKD. The DNA of the CDR3 is TGTGCCATCAAAAAGCCTGCGGATTACGAGCAGTACTTC. Translated: CAIKKPADYEQYF.

Notes on this clonotype: One base away lies a much larger clone, so this may be a sequencing read error. V is TRBV24-1 and J is TRBJ2-5, with D tentatively TRBD1 (5 bases). CDR3 length equals 14 residues. From germline, CDR1 is KGHDR and CDR2 SFDVKD. The CDR3 region is CATSDFTGVETRYF. The DNA for the CDR3 is TGTGCCACCAGTGATTTTACAGGCGTGGAGACCCGGTACTTC.

The sample holds a few counts of this clonotype. The rearrangement uses TRBV2 and TRBJ1-1; unclear D gene. Germline values: CDR1 SNHLY, CDR2 FYNNEI. V was trimmed by 4 bases and J by 5 bases, leaving 8 bases between them. The CDR3 spans 12 residues. The CDR3 loop reads CASSGGWTEAFF. For the CDR3, the DNA is TGTGCCAGCAGTGGAGGCTGGACTGAAGCTTTCTTT.

Many counts were recorded for this clonotype. The chain uses TRBV7-8 and TRBJ2-2; D tentatively reads TRBD1 or TRBD2 (5 bases each). The V end was cut by 5 bases, the J end by 4 bases, with 14 bases between. The CDR3 consists of 15 residues. Germline CDR1 is SGHVS and CDR2 is FQNEAQ. The CDR3 DNA follows: TGTGCCAGCAGCCAGCGAGGGGAGCGCACCGGGGAGCTGTTTTTT. This encodes CASSQRGERTGELFF.

This chain links TRBV2 with TRBJ2-2; 8 nucleotides line up with TRBD1. With 6 bases clipped from V and 1 base from J, the junction kept 7 bases outside the gene matches. There are 16 residues in the CDR3. CDR1 SNHLY and CDR2 FYNNEI come from the germline V gene. CDR3 in DNA: TGTGCCAGCAGCGACACGACAGGGGTGAACACCGGGGAGCTGTTTTTT. This sequence encodes CASSDTTGVNTGELFF.

This chain uses TRBV20-1 with TRBJ2-2; D might be TRBD2 (6 bases). The V and J ends lost 6 bases and 0 bases respectively, with 17 bases between them. The CDR3 contains 16 residues. Germline values: CDR1 DFQATT, CDR2 SNEGSKA (reference sequence). As DNA, the CDR3 is TGCAGTGCACGGAGGGTGGAGGACTCGAACACCGGGGAGCTGTTTTTT. Protein sequence: CSARRVEDSNTGELFF.

This clonotype showed up just a few times. The chain has TRBV19 and TRBJ1-2; 9 bases fit TRBD1. CDR3 length: 19 amino acids. J lost 4 bases, V lost 7 bases, and 22 bases had no gene match. Per the germline V gene, CDR1 is LNHDA and CDR2 is SQIVND (reference sequence). The CDR3 region is CASNPLLSTGGQESYGYTF. The CDR3 DNA follows: TGTGCCAGTAATCCCCTACTCTCAACAGGGGGCCAGGAGAGCTATGGCTACACCTTC. Full variable domain (rest looked up from reference TRBV19 and TRBJ1-2): DGGITQSPKYLFRKEGQNVTLSCEQNLNHDAMYWYRQDPGQGLRLIYYSQIVNDFQKGDIAEGYSVSREKKESFPLTVTSAQKNPTAFYLCASNPLLSTGGQESYGYTFGSGTRLTVV.

Only a few counts were recorded for this clonotype. The genes are TRBV7-6 and TRBJ2-7; D may be TRBD1 (6 bases). The CDR3 runs to 13 residues. Trimming pared 3 bases from V and 7 bases from J, leaving 13 bases between. Germline CDR1 reads SGHVS; CDR2 reads FNYEAQ. CDR3 residues: CASSLATGSEQYF. The DNA for the CDR3 is TGTGCCAGCAGCTTGGCTACAGGGAGTGAGCAGTACTTC.

The chain recombines TRBV20-1 with TRBJ2-7; no clear D. The CDR3 is 16 amino acids. V lost 0 bases, J lost 3 bases, and 18 bases lay in between. The V gene's germline CDR1 is DFQATT and CDR2 SNEGSKA (reference sequence). The CDR3 coding sequence is TGCAGTGCTAGAGATCCCCTTTTAGCCGCGGACTACGAGCAGTACTTC. It translates to CSARDPLLAADYEQYF.

The J gene is TRBJ2-7, the V gene TRBV5-1, with a tentative D call TRBD1 (6 bases). From germline, CDR1 is SGHRS and CDR2 YFSETQ. The CDR3 has 14 amino acids. Trimming removed 3 bases at V and 3 bases at J, with 13 bases between. CDR3 DNA: TGCGCCAGCAGCTCCAGAGACAGGCTCTACGAGCAGTACTTC. Protein sequence: CASSSRDRLYEQYF.

The rearrangement links TRBV20-1 to TRBJ1-1; D is unresolved. The germline V and J ends were trimmed by 6 bases and 6 bases, with 17 bases remaining between them. The V gene's germline CDR1 is DFQATT and CDR2 SNEGSKA (reference sequence). The CDR3 sequence is 13 residues long. CDR3 in DNA: TGCAGTGCCCCCCCTCGCGTTATCGCTGAAGCTTTCTTT. Its protein product is CSAPPRVIAEAFF.

The chain combines TRBV10-1 with TRBJ1-1, with D uncertain. Germline V gene lookup returns CDR1 WNHNN and CDR2 SYGVQD (reference sequence). The germline V and J ends were trimmed by 0 bases and 5 bases, with 13 bases remaining between them. CDR3 length: 15 amino acids. CDR3 nucleotide sequence: TGCGCCAGCAGTGAGTCCGGAGCGAGTCATACTGAAGCTTTCTTT. Translating it yields CASSESGASHTEAFF.

This sequence joins TRBV2 and TRBJ2-1, with 12 bases identical to TRBD2. CDR3 length equals 15 residues. Germline CDR1 and CDR2: SNHLY and FYNNEI. With 4 bases clipped from V and 4 bases from J, the junction kept 2 bases outside the gene matches. The CDR3 sequence is CASSGLAGDYNEQFF. Here the CDR3 DNA reads TGTGCCAGCAGTGGACTAGCGGGAGATTACAATGAGCAGTTCTTC.

There are a few counts of this clonotype. The rearrangement links TRBV7-2 to TRBJ2-2; TRBD1 might be the D (5 bases). CDR1 and CDR2 (germline): SGHTA, FQGNSA. V was cut by 1 base and J by 6 bases, with 9 bases left in between. CDR3 size: 14 residues. The CDR3: CASSLGGVAGELFF. CDR3 DNA sequence: TGTGCCAGCAGCTTAGGGGGCGTCGCCGGGGAGCTGTTTTTT.

V and J are TRBV29-1 and TRBJ2-7, with TRBD1 matching over 10 bases. Germline assignment: CDR1 SQVTM and CDR2 ANQGSEA. V gave up 6 bases and J gave up 5 bases; unmatched junction bases: 10. The CDR3 contains 14 residues. The CDR3 region has the DNA TGCAGCGTGGCAAGACAGGGGGCAAGGGACGAGCAGTACTTC. Its protein product is CSVARQGARDEQYF.